The TCR beta chain under discussion was sequenced for a study of T and B cells in COVID-19 patients. Study-wide background: Blood was sampled from COVID-19 patients who were either actively infected or recovered. At median age roughly 35 years, recovered patients were younger than active-infection patients at less than 70. Critical illness requiring mechanical ventilation or extracorporeal membrane oxygenation affected 12 of 20 active-infection patients.

From blood, about 240-550 ng of genomic DNA served as TRB template. TRB rearrangements were amplified by multiplex PCR with BIOMED2 TRB-A/B primers. TCRdb re-called the multiplex PCR reads through MiXCR, storing one row per CDR3 protein. This table holds about 2,500 distinct CDR3 sequences, less than 25% found once. The study, taken as a whole, reports: In COVID-19 patients, T cell receptor beta variable and joining gene use was reportedly strongly skewed.

The V end was cut by 0 bases, the J end by 6 bases, with 6 bases between. This CDR3 has 13 amino acids. Germline CDR1 reads LNHDA; CDR2 reads SQIVND (reference sequence). This clonotype ranks as large. Its target is unknown. This sequence joins TRBV19 and TRBJ2-1, with D possibly being TRBD2 (6 bases). This receptor was obtained from a human donor with active COVID-19. Sequencing used blood. This chain's CDR3 is CASSIEGGNEQFF. CDR3 sequence (DNA): TGTGCCAGTAGTATAGAGGGAGGCAATGAGCAGTTCTTC. The full variable domain, completed using reference TRBV19 and TRBJ2-1, is DGGITQSPKYLFRKEGQNVTLSCEQNLNHDAMYWYRQDPGQGLRLIYYSQIVNDFQKGDIAEGYSVSREKKESFPLTVTSAQKNPTAFYLCASSIEGGNEQFFGPGTRLTVL.